The clone carrying this T cell receptor beta chain was seen a handful of times. Its antigen remains unidentified. This sample is drawn from a study of T cells after yellow fever vaccination. At the level of the study: The SMART-Seq v4 Ultra Low Input method served to prepare the low-cell-number fractions. The study, taken as a whole, reports: Only a small proportion of the clonotypes turned up in both the CD4 and the CD8 compartments, likely arising from convergent recombination.

UMIs and a universal primer site were added when TCR cDNA was made by 5'RACE template switching. TCRdb fed the 5' RACE reads into MiXCR, producing one record per CDR3 protein. The sample carries about 340,000 distinct CDR3 sequences, approximately 4.2% recorded once. V dropped 6 bases and J dropped 6; count of bases not matched to a gene: 6. This CDR3 has 15 residues. The sequences come from PBMCs, collected 5 days after the yellow fever booster vaccination. The chain recombines TRBV12-3 or TRBV12-4 with TRBJ2-1; 12 bases map to TRBD1. The clonotype was recovered from a man aged 18 to 29 who received the YFV17D yellow fever vaccine. The CDR3 here is CASSPGQGAVNEQFF. The CDR3 region has the DNA TGTGCCAGCAGCCCGGGACAGGGGGCGGTCAATGAGCAGTTCTTC.